This TCR beta chain stems from a study of shared T cell receptors in the human thymus. This clone was recorded a few times. Repertoires were generated with immunoSEQ multiplex PCR, while TCRdb's copy carries only in-frame clones and drops some. This table has some 400,000 clones, 85% to 95% appearing once. V lost 10 bases and J lost 5, with 18 bases in between. Germline V CDR1 and CDR2: MDHEN, SYDVKM. This CDR3 comprises 13 residues. V is TRBV28 and J is TRBJ2-7; TRBD2 is a possible D gene (6 bases). The receptor comes from a human donor. The sequenced sample consisted of thymocytes. This CDR3 reads CATSRAGWNEQYF. CDR3 DNA: TGTGCCACCTCCCGGGCGGGGTGGAACGAGCAGTACTTC.